The 28 T cell receptor beta chains presented below share a single source sample, sequenced in a study of cytomegalovirus exposure and HLA in healthy donors. The PCR was carried out with 60 Vbeta primers and 13 Jbeta primers. Produced via immunoSEQ multiplex PCR; TCRdb's table is partial and in-frame only. This sample carries some 160,000 clones, about 85% of them seen once, and the ten largest clones take about 2.5%. Sample: PBMCs. These TCRs come from a man under 40 in good health and CMV-seropositive.

The chain combines TRBV2 with TRBJ2-7; 13 nucleotides match TRBD2. This CDR3 is built from 15 residues. Germline assignment: CDR1 SNHLY and CDR2 FYNNEI. CDR3 loop: CASREGLAGAYEQYV. CDR3 sequence (DNA): TGTGCCAGCAGGGAAGGACTAGCGGGAGCATACGAGCAGTACGTC.

J is TRBJ2-3 and V is TRBV18; tentatively, D is TRBD1 (6 bases). CDR3 length: 14 residues. V lost 1 base to trimming and J lost 4 bases, with 9 bases between them. Looked up from germline, CDR1 is KGHSH and CDR2 is LQKENI. CDR3 in amino acids: CASSPLDSADTQYF. CDR3 DNA sequence: TGTGCCAGCTCACCACTGGACAGCGCAGATACGCAGTATTTT.

This clone was recorded a few times. J is TRBJ1-1 and V is TRBV9, with D perhaps TRBD1 (6 bases). The V and J ends lost 1 base and 1 base respectively, with 8 bases between them. This CDR3 has 14 residues. Germline V gene lookup returns CDR1 SGDLS and CDR2 YYNGEE. The CDR3 spells CASSVTGTNTEAFF. CDR3 DNA: TGTGCCAGCAGCGTAACAGGGACGAACACTGAAGCTTTCTTT.

The chain has TRBV7-9 and TRBJ2-2; TRBD1 might be the D (5 bases). The ends were cut back, 3 bases at V and 5 bases at J, with 10 bases in the middle. This CDR3 comprises 14 residues. Per the germline V gene, CDR1 is SEHNR and CDR2 is FQNEAQ (reference sequence). CDR3 protein: CASSFGRATGELFF. Written as DNA, the CDR3 is TGTGCCAGCAGCTTCGGCAGGGCTACCGGGGAGCTGTTTTTT.

This rearrangement joins TRBV14 to TRBJ2-1; 7 bases line up with TRBD2. Unmatched junction bases numbered 4, after V lost 1 base and J lost 10 bases. Germline V gene sequence: CDR1 SGHDN, CDR2 FVKESK. This CDR3 region has 13 residues. The CDR3 loop reads CASSQVEGGEQFF. The CDR3 DNA reads TGTGCCAGCAGCCAAGTTGAGGGAGGGGAGCAGTTCTTC.

The chain combines TRBV5-1 with TRBJ1-3, with 9 bases fitting TRBD1. Trimming cost V 4 bases and J 8 bases; bases outside gene matches: 13. Germline V gene sequence: CDR1 SGHRS, CDR2 YFSETQ. The CDR3 consists of 16 residues. CDR3 sequence reads: CASSLLDRGNQDTIYF. CDR3 coding DNA: TGCGCCAGCAGCCTCCTCGACAGGGGGAATCAGGACACCATATATTTT.

The CDR3 bases are TGCGCCAGCAGCCCTACTTCGAGACGGACAGGGGGCTACGAGCAGTACTTC. This encodes CASSPTSRRTGGYEQYF. The chain employs TRBV5-1 and TRBJ2-7; TRBD1 agrees at 10 bases. The J segment lost 3 bases and the V segment lost 4 bases, leaving 13 bases of the junction unmatched. The CDR3 runs to 17 residues. Germline V lookup: CDR1 SGHRS, CDR2 YFSETQ.

The gene calls are TRBV4-3 and TRBJ1-3, with a weak D call TRBD1 (6 bases). The germline CDR1 and CDR2 sequences are LGHNA and YSLEER. This CDR3 comprises 16 residues. V lost 0 bases, J lost 4 bases, and 13 bases lay in between. The DNA of the CDR3 is TGCGCCAGCAGCCAAGATCGGGCAGGGGTCGGAAACACCATATATTTT. It translates to CASSQDRAGVGNTIYF.

This sequence joins TRBV6-6 and TRBJ2-7, with 7 bases identical to TRBD1. Germline lookup yields CDR1 MNHNY and CDR2 SVGAGI (reference sequence). CDR3 length: 15 residues. Trimming took 4 bases from V and 0 from J; bases not matched to a gene: 6. The CDR3 reads CASSSGTVISYEQYF. In DNA, the CDR3 is TGTGCCAGCAGTTCCGGGACAGTCATCTCCTACGAGCAGTACTTC.

The J gene is TRBJ2-4, the V gene TRBV15; 13 nucleotides match TRBD2. CDR3 size: 17 residues. CDR1 LNHNV and CDR2 YYDKDF come from the germline V gene (reference sequence). V was pared by 0 bases and J by 8 bases, with 7 bases of the junction left unmatched. CDR3 sequence reads: CATSRDRGGLAGDIQYF. CDR3 coding DNA: TGTGCCACCAGCAGAGATCGAGGTGGACTAGCGGGAGACATTCAGTACTTC.

The V and J genes are TRBV5-6 and TRBJ1-1; D ambiguous. CDR1 SGHDT and CDR2 YYEEEE come from the germline V gene. This CDR3 has 13 residues. Trimming removed 3 bases at V and 0 bases at J, with 6 bases between. CDR3 coding DNA: TGTGCCAGCAGCTCTAATTTGAACACTGAAGCTTTCTTT. As protein: CASSSNLNTEAFF. Drawing the rest from reference TRBV5-6 and TRBJ1-1, the complete variable domain is DAGVTQSPTHLIKTRGQQVTLRCSPKSGHDTVSWYQQALGQGPQFIFQYYEEEERQRGNFPDRFSGHQFPNYSSELNVNALLLGDSALYLCASSSNLNTEAFFGQGTRLTVV.

This clone was detected only once. The chain carries TRBV2 and TRBJ1-5; 7 positions match TRBD1. The V gene end was trimmed by 4 bases and the J gene end by 6 bases; junction bases not matched to a gene: 6. The V gene's germline CDR1 is SNHLY and CDR2 FYNNEI. This CDR3 is built from 14 residues. The CDR3 sequence: CASSGGQYLQPQHF. CDR3 DNA sequence: TGTGCCAGCAGTGGGGGACAGTATCTTCAGCCCCAGCATTTT.

V and J are TRBV7-9 and TRBJ2-2; 8 bases map to TRBD1. Per germline, CDR1 SEHNR and CDR2 FQNEAQ (reference sequence). Losses at the gene ends were 5 bases for V and 6 bases for J; bases not matched to a gene: 5. The CDR3 loop spans 14 amino acids. As DNA, the CDR3 is TGTGCCAGCAGCAGGACAGGGTTCGCCGGGGAGCTGTTTTTT. Translating gives CASSRTGFAGELFF.

This clone was seen a single time. This chain links TRBV5-3 with TRBJ2-5; the D gene is possibly TRBD2 (6 bases). TRBV5-3 is given ORF status, its function remaining uncertain. Trimming removed 3 bases from V and 1 base from J, with 13 bases in between. The CDR3 length is 15 residues. DNA of the CDR3: TGTGCCAGAAGCTCCCGGGATAGCGGCCAAGAGACCCAGTACTTC. Protein sequence: CARSSRDSGQETQYF.

This rearrangement joins TRBV10-1 to TRBJ2-7; D unresolved. Germline V gene sequence: CDR1 WNHNN, CDR2 SYGVQD (reference sequence). The CDR3 contains 16 residues. Trimming took 10 bases from V and 3 from J, leaving 25 bases between them. Here the CDR3 reads CATPEMHTIPHYEQYV. The CDR3 coding sequence is TGCGCCACTCCCGAAATGCACACCATTCCTCACTACGAGCAGTACGTC.

The chain employs TRBV5-4 and TRBJ1-2; 8 bases fit TRBD1. Unmatched junction bases numbered 9, after V lost 2 bases and J lost 6 bases. The CDR3 runs 15 residues. Germline V gene lookup returns CDR1 SGHNT and CDR2 YYREEE (reference sequence). The CDR3 nucleotides are TGTGCCAGCAGCTTTGGACAGGGACTAACTAATGGCTACACCTTC. This gives the protein CASSFGQGLTNGYTF.

The CDR3 coding sequence is TGTGCCAGCAGCCCCCCTTTTAAGGGGGCAACCCACACCATATATTTT. Translating it yields CASSPPFKGATHTIYF. The chain employs TRBV9 and TRBJ1-3; 7 bases map to TRBD1. This CDR3 has 16 residues. With 4 bases clipped from V and 8 bases from J, the junction kept 15 bases outside the gene matches. Per the germline V gene, CDR1 is SGDLS and CDR2 is YYNGEE.

The rearrangement links TRBV2 to TRBJ1-2, with a weak D call TRBD1 (6 bases). The germline V gene has CDR1 SNHLY and CDR2 FYNNEI. This CDR3 has 14 residues. Trimming stripped 6 bases from V and 8 bases from J, with 19 bases between. The chain's CDR3 is CASRGEGRGQGYTF. The CDR3 nucleotides read TGTGCCAGCAGGGGGGAGGGGCGCGGACAGGGCTACACCTTC.

This rearrangement joins TRBV27 to TRBJ1-5; D might be TRBD1 (6 bases). This CDR3 has 14 residues. The germline V and J ends were trimmed by 6 bases and 1 base, with 10 bases remaining between them. Germline V gives CDR1 MNHEY, CDR2 SMNVEV (reference sequence). The CDR3 protein is CASRPTGSNQPQHF. The CDR3 DNA follows: TGTGCCAGCAGACCGACAGGCAGCAATCAGCCCCAGCATTTT.

The rearrangement links TRBV29-1 to TRBJ2-7; 9 bases are shared with TRBD1. The V gene's germline CDR1 is SQVTM and CDR2 ANQGSEA. This CDR3 contains 12 residues. The trim removed 7 bases at V and 6 bases at J, leaving 7 bases unmatched. The CDR3 protein is CSALTTGGEQYV. CDR3 sequence (DNA): TGCAGCGCCCTCACGACAGGGGGCGAGCAGTACGTC.

This clone was seen only a few times. The rearrangement links TRBV28 to TRBJ1-1; D unresolved. The CDR3 extends over 12 amino acids. Germline V CDR1 and CDR2: MDHEN, SYDVKM. V lost 6 bases, J lost 6 bases, and 11 bases lay in between. The DNA for the CDR3 is TGTGCCAGCAGACTAGGGAGCGCTGAAGCTTTCTTT. Translated: CASRLGSAEAFF.

The chain joins TRBV6-1 to TRBJ2-1; possibly TRBD2 for D (7 bases). This CDR3 has 17 amino acids. The V gene lost 4 bases and the J gene lost 3 bases, with 19 bases spanning the gap. Looked up from germline, CDR1 is MNHNS and CDR2 is SASEGT. The CDR3 loop is CASSGPEGGLDYNEQFF. CDR3 coding DNA: TGTGCCAGCAGTGGGCCCGAGGGGGGGCTAGACTACAATGAGCAGTTCTTC.

This chain joins TRBV7-2 and TRBJ2-3; 9 bases align to TRBD1. CDR3 length: 15 residues. J lost 2 bases, V lost 5 bases, and 5 bases had no gene match. Looked up from germline, CDR1 is SGHTA and CDR2 is FQGNSA. CDR3 sequence reads: CASSNTGGYTDTQYF. The CDR3 nucleotides are TGTGCCAGCAGCAATACAGGGGGCTACACAGATACGCAGTATTTT.

The chain carries TRBV30 and TRBJ1-5; D is unresolved. Germline V gene data show CDR1 as GTSNPN and CDR2 as SVGIG (reference sequence). The CDR3 loop spans 13 amino acids. Trimming stripped 2 bases from V and 0 bases from J, with 5 bases between. CDR3 nucleotide sequence: TGTGCCTGGAGTAGAGATAGCAATCAGCCCCAGCATTTT. It specifies CAWSRDSNQPQHF.

V gene TRBV5-1 combines with J gene TRBJ2-1, with 12 bases that match TRBD2. The V gene's germline CDR1 is SGHRS and CDR2 YFSETQ. After removal of 5 bases from V and 4 bases from J, the junction contained 4 bases not matched to a gene. The CDR3 spans 15 residues. The CDR3 here is CASRWGLAGYNEQFF. The CDR3 bases are TGCGCCAGCAGATGGGGACTAGCGGGTTACAATGAGCAGTTCTTC.

The chain couples TRBV29-1 to TRBJ2-2; D may be TRBD2 (6 bases). The CDR3 consists of 14 residues. Germline loops: CDR1 SQVTM, CDR2 ANQGSEA. Trimming took 4 bases from V and 0 from J, leaving 9 bases between them. CDR3 protein: CSVVGGSNTGELFF. In DNA, the CDR3 is TGCAGCGTTGTCGGAGGGTCGAACACCGGGGAGCTGTTTTTT.

This clone showed up just a few times. The same CDR3 arises from other DNA sequences in this sample as well. This rearrangement joins TRBV6-5 to TRBJ1-1; TRBD1 matches 9 bases. Germline CDR1 and CDR2: MNHEY and SVGAGI. This CDR3 is built from 14 residues. Trimming took 6 bases from V and 1 from J; bases not matched to a gene: 3. CDR3 DNA sequence: TGTGCCAGCAGCCCGGACAGGGGGAACACTGAAGCTTTCTTT. Protein product: CASSPDRGNTEAFF.

The chain combines TRBV2 with TRBJ2-2; 7 bases map to TRBD2. After removal of 2 bases from V and 5 bases from J, the junction contained 5 bases not matched to a gene. The CDR3 is made up of 15 amino acids. CDR1 and CDR2 (germline): SNHLY, FYNNEI. The CDR3 spells CASSELGTKTGELFF. The DNA for the CDR3 is TGTGCCAGCAGTGAACTTGGGACTAAAACCGGGGAGCTGTTTTTT.